The sequence of this TCR beta chain was determined in a study of radiotherapy plus CTLA-4 blockade in lung cancer (dated by TCRdb to the late 2010s). For the study in its entirety: Among enrolled patients, roughly 18% had an objective response and 31% reached disease control.

The study evaluated CTLA-4 blockade (ipilimumab) given together with focal radiation therapy in patients who had chemo-refractory metastatic non-small-cell lung cancer. For CDR1 and CDR2, the germline V gene (reference sequence) lists LNHNV and YYDKDF. The V end gives up 2 bases and the J end 7 bases, leaving 7 bases in the junction not matched to a gene. Spanning cysteine to phenylalanine, the CDR3 consists of 15 amino acids. This entry keeps only the CDR3 DNA: 45 bases, framed from base 1. Points on this clone: Its antigen has not been determined. No base-level quality is on record; no much larger clone is a single base apart.

The library was produced with the immunoSEQ multiplex PCR assay. The source is immuneACCESS, and TCRdb retained only in-frame sequences with V and J called. Part of the clones is not carried over; for the studies checked, unresolved V genes explain less than half of this, and the remainder is unexplained. The sample table records 50,000 to 65,000 clones; 77% of these occur just once. The leading ten clones occupy 2% to 3% of the sample. What the research found in general, with its limitations: After treatment with radiotherapy and ipilimumab, TCR clones that came from tumors expanded in the peripheral blood. The strongest predictors of response were reported to be early dynamic shifts in blood T cell clones along with a rise in serum interferon-beta following radiation.

This sequence was found in a human donor with non-small cell lung cancer whose response to radiotherapy plus ipilimumab could not be evaluated. In this chain, TRBV15 is recombined with TRBJ2-1; 8 of the junction bases match TRBD1. Specimen: peripheral blood, collected from a patient treated with radiotherapy plus ipilimumab. The nucleotide sequence reads as follows: TGTGCCACCAGCAGAATTGTACAGGGGGGTAATGAGCAGTTCTTC. Translated, this gives CATSRIVQGGNEQFF.